The clone carrying this T cell receptor (beta chain) appeared a single time. The record originates from a study of T cell responses to AZD1222 COVID-19 vaccine. Germline V gene sequence: CDR1 MNHNY, CDR2 SVGAGI (reference sequence). V lost 4 bases to trimming and J lost 3 bases, with 10 bases between them. CDR3 length: 14 residues. Produced via immunoSEQ multiplex PCR; TCRdb's table is partial and in-frame only. Among 100,000 or so clones, around 89% were seen once, and the ten largest hold 5.5%. V and J are TRBV6-6 and TRBJ1-3; D is unclear. This sequence originates from an adult who received the AZD1222 COVID-19 vaccine. The sample was peripheral blood, taken 28 days after the second AZD1222 dose. The CDR3 bases are TGTGCCAGCAGTTCGAAGGCAGATGGAAACACCATATATTTT. Translating gives CASSSKADGNTIYF.